Shown below are 10 T cell receptor beta chains from a single sample sequenced in a study of shared clonotypes between healthy human individuals (dated by TCRdb to about 2020). The library relied on the immunoSEQ multiplex PCR assay. TCRdb holds this immuneACCESS table with in-frame rearrangements only. Some clones are missing; in checked studies, unresolved V genes explain under half, and the rest has no known cause. A total of approximately 1,500,000 clones appear in this sample, roughly 96% of them only once. 0.95% to 1.5% of the sample is taken by the ten largest. Material for sequencing was naive CD4+ T cells sorted from blood. In the paper's terms, the cell subset or site label means: CD45RA+ positively selected. The receptors come from a man younger than 40 in good health.

The chain has TRBV28 and TRBJ1-2; TRBD1 agrees at 9 bases. The CDR3 consists of 14 residues. Germline V gene sequence: CDR1 MDHEN, CDR2 SYDVKM. V trimming: 4 bases; J trimming: 13 bases; junction bases outside the gene matches: 13. The CDR3 reads CASSSPGQGPPPTF. CDR3 nucleotides: TGTGCCAGCAGTTCGCCGGGACAGGGCCCTCCGCCCACCTTC.

V gene TRBV6-1 combines with J gene TRBJ2-2; perhaps TRBD1 as D (5 bases). This CDR3 comprises 13 residues. V was cut by 6 bases and J by 5 bases, with 10 bases left in between. In germline, CDR1 is MNHNS, CDR2 SASEGT. The CDR3 sequence: CASRASGTGELFF. As DNA, the CDR3 is TGTGCCAGCAGGGCCTCAGGGACCGGGGAGCTGTTTTTT.

The chain has TRBV6-5 and TRBJ2-5; D not certain. Germline V gene data show CDR1 as MNHEY and CDR2 as SVGAGI. Trimming removed 3 bases from V and 2 bases from J, with 10 bases in between. CDR3 length: 14 amino acids. CDR3 DNA: TGTGCCAGCAGTTATTCTATCTTTCAAGAGACCCAGTACTTC. This translates into CASSYSIFQETQYF.

The chain carries TRBV5-1 and TRBJ1-1; D call uncertain. V was trimmed by 0 bases and J by 1 base, leaving 10 bases between them. The CDR3 covers 15 residues. Looked up from germline, CDR1 is SGHRS and CDR2 is YFSETQ. CDR3 nucleotides: TGCGCCAGCAGCTTGGCCCGGGCAGCGAACACTGAAGCTTTCTTT. Residues: CASSLARAANTEAFF.

The chain joins TRBV12-5 to TRBJ2-7, with a weak D call TRBD1 (5 bases). Germline loops: CDR1 LGHNT, CDR2 FRNRAP. CDR3 size: 13 residues. Trimming pared 1 base from V and 6 bases from J, leaving 10 bases between. The CDR3 nucleotides are TGTGCTAGTGGTTTGGAGGACACGGGCGAGCAGTACTTC. Residues: CASGLEDTGEQYF.

The chain uses TRBV27 and TRBJ2-7; possible D gene TRBD1, 5 bases. CDR3 length: 16 amino acids. The V end was cut by 6 bases, the J end by 0 bases, with 18 bases between. Germline V gives CDR1 MNHEY, CDR2 SMNVEV (reference sequence). CDR3 nucleotide sequence: TGTGCCAGCAGCCGAACGATGACAGCCGCCTCCTACGAGCAGTACTTC. Translation gives CASSRTMTAASYEQYF.

This sequence joins TRBV7-3 and TRBJ2-1, with D maybe TRBD1 (6 bases). Germline V gene sequence: CDR1 SGHTA, CDR2 FQGTGA. V was shortened by 5 bases and J by 7 bases, with 18 bases between the two germline ends. The CDR3 runs to 15 residues. CDR3 in amino acids: CASSPAPGHTNEQFF. The CDR3 nucleotides are TGTGCCAGCAGCCCTGCGCCGGGACATACGAATGAGCAGTTCTTC.

The CDR3 reads CASTQTEVSGEQFF. Here the CDR3 DNA reads TGTGCCAGCACCCAGACGGAGGTTTCGGGTGAGCAGTTCTTC. The V and J genes are TRBV11-3 and TRBJ2-1; D is possibly TRBD2 (5 bases). Germline CDR1 SGHNT, CDR2 YENEEA. The CDR3 sequence is 14 residues long. Trimming removed 7 bases at V and 9 bases at J, with 19 bases between.

A single count supports this clone. This chain connects TRBV7-9 to TRBJ2-1; a possible D gene is TRBD1 (6 bases). Germline V lookup: CDR1 SEHNR, CDR2 FQNEAQ (reference sequence). V was shortened by 4 bases and J by 5 bases, with 21 bases between the two germline ends. This CDR3 spans 17 amino acids. CDR3 coding DNA: TGTGCCAGCAGCTCTCGGACAGCCCTGTCTAATGACAATGAGCAGTTCTTC. Amino acid sequence: CASSSRTALSNDNEQFF. The full variable domain, with the rest looked up from reference TRBV7-9 and TRBJ2-1, is DTGVSQNPRHKITKRGQNVTFRCDPISEHNRLYWYRQTLGQGPEFLTYFQNEAQLEKSRLLSDRFSAERPKGSFSTLEIQRTEQGDSAMYLCASSSRTALSNDNEQFFGPGTRLTVL.

V usage is TRBV7-2 and J usage is TRBJ2-5; D not resolved. Trimming left V 1 base short and J 6 bases short, with 15 bases between. This CDR3 is built from 15 residues. Germline V gene lookup returns CDR1 SGHTA and CDR2 FQGNSA. In DNA form, the CDR3 reads TGTGCCAGCAGCTTAGGGGATCACCCCACCCAGACCCAGTACTTC. It codes for CASSLGDHPTQTQYF.